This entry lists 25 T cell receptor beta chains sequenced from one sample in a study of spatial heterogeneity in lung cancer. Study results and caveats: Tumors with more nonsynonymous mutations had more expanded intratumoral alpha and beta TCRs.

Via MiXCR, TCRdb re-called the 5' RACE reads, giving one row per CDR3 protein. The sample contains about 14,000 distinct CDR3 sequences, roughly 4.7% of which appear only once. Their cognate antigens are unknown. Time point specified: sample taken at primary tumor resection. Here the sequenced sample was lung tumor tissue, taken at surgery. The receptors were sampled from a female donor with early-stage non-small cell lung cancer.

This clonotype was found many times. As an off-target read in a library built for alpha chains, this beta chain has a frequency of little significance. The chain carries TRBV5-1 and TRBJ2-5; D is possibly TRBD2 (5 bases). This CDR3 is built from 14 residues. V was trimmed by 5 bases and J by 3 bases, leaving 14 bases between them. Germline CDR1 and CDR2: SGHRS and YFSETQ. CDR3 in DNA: TGCGCCAGCAGTCAGGTTCGAGGGAAAGAGACCCAGTACTTC. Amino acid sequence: CASSQVRGKETQYF.

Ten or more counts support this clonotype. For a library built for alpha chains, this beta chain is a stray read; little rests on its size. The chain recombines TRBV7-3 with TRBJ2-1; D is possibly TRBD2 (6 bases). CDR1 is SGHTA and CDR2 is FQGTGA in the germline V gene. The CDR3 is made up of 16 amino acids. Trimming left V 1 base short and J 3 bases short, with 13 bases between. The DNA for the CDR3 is TGTGCCAGCAGCTTAATGGGCGGGGCGGACTACAATGAGCAGTTCTTC. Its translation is CASSLMGGADYNEQFF.

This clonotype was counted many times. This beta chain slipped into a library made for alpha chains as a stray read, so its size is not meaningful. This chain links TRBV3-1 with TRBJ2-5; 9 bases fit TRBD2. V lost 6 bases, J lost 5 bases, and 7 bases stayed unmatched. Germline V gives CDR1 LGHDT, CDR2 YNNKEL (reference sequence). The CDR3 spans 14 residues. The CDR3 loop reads CASSYLAGIETQYF. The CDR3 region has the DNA TGTGCCAGCAGTTACCTAGCGGGGATTGAGACCCAGTACTTC.

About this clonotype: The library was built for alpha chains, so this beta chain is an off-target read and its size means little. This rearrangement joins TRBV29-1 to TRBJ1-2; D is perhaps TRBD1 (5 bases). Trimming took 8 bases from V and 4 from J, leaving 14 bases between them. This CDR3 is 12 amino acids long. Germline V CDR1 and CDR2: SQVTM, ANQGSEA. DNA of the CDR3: TGCAGCTCCCGTGTTGGGGCCTATGGCTACACCTTC. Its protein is CSSRVGAYGYTF. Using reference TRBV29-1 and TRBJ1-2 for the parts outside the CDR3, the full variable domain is SAVISQKPSRDICQRGTSLTIQCQVDSQVTMMFWYRQQPGQSLTLIATANQGSEATYESGFVIDKFPISRPNLTFSTLTVSNMSPEDSSIYLCSSRVGAYGYTFGSGTRLTVV.

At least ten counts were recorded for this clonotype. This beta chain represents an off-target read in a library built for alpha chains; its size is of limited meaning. The CDR3: CASSIDLQQPQHF. The CDR3 region has the DNA TGTGCCAGTAGTATAGATCTTCAACAGCCCCAGCATTTT. The V gene is TRBV19, the J gene TRBJ1-5; D gene uncertain. The CDR3 runs to 13 residues. Germline-derived CDR1 and CDR2 are LNHDA and SQIVND (reference sequence). The V end lost 0 bases, the J end lost 7 bases, and 7 bases lay between the germline ends.

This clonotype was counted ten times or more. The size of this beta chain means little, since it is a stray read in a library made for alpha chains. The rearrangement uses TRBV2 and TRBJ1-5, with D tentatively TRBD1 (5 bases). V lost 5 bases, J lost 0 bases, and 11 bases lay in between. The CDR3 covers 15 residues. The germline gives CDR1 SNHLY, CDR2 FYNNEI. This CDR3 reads CASSSGTASNQPQHF. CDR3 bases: TGTGCCAGCAGTTCCGGGACCGCTAGCAATCAGCCCCAGCATTTT.

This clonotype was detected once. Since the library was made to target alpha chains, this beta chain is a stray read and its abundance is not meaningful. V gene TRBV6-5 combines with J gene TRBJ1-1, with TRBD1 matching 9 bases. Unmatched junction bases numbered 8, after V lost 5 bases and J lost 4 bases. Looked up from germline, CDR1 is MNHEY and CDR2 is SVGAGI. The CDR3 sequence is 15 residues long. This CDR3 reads CASSPGQGGSTEAFF. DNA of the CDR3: TGTGCCAGCAGTCCGGGACAGGGAGGGAGCACTGAAGCTTTCTTT.

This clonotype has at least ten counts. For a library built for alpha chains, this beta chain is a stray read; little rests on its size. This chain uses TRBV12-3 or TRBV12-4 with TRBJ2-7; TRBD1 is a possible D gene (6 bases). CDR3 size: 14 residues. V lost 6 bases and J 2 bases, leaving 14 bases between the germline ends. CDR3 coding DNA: TGTGCCAGCAGCGGACAGTGGGGGACCTACGAGCAGTACTTC. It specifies CASSGQWGTYEQYF.

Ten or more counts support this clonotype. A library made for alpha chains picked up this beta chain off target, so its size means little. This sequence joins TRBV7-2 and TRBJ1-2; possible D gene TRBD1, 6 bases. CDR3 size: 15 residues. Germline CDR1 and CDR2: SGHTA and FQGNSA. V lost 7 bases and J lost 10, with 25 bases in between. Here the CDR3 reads CASTPLGNRGRDYTF. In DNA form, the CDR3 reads TGTGCCAGCACCCCCCTAGGGAATCGGGGGCGCGACTACACCTTC. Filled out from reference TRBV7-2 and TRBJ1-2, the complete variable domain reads GAGVSQSPSNKVTEKGKDVELRCDPISGHTALYWYRQSLGQGLEFLIYFQGNSAPDKSGLPSDRFSAERTGGSVSTLTIQRTQQEDSAVYLCASTPLGNRGRDYTFGSGTRLTVV.

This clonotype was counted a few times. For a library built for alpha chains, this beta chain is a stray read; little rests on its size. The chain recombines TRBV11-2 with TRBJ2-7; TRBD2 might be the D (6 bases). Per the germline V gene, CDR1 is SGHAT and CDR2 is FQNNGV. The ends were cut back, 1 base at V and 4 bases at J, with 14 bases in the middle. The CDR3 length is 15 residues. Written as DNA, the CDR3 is TGTGCCAGCAGCTTAGTCGGACTGGGAGGTTACGAGCAGTACTTC. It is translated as CASSLVGLGGYEQYF.

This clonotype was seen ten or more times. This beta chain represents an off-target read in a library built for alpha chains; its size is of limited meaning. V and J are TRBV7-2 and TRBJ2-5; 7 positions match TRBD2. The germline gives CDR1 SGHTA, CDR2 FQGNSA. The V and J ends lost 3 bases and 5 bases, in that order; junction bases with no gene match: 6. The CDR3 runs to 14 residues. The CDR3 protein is CASSFNSGLETQYF. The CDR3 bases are TGTGCCAGCAGCTTCAATAGCGGGCTCGAGACCCAGTACTTC.

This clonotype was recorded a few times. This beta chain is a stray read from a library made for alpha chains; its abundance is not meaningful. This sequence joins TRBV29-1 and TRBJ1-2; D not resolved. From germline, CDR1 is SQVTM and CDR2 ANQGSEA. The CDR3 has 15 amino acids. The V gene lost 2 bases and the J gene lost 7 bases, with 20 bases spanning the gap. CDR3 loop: CSVEFRRLGPFGYTF. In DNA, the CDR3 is TGCAGCGTTGAATTCCGCCGGTTGGGCCCGTTTGGCTACACCTTC.

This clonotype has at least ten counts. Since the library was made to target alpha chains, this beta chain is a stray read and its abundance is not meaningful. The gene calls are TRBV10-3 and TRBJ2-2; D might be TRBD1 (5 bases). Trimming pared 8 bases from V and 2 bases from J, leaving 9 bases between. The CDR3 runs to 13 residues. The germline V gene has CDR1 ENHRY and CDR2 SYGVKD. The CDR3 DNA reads TGTGCCATCGTCGACAGTAACACCGGGGAGCTGTTTTTT. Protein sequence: CAIVDSNTGELFF.

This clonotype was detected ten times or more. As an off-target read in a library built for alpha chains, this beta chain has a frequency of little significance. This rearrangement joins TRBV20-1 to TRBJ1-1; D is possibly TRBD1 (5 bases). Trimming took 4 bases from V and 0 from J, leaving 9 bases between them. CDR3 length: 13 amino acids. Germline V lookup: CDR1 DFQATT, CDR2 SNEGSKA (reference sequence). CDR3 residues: CSAKGTVNTEAFF. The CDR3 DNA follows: TGCAGTGCTAAAGGGACGGTGAACACTGAAGCTTTCTTT.

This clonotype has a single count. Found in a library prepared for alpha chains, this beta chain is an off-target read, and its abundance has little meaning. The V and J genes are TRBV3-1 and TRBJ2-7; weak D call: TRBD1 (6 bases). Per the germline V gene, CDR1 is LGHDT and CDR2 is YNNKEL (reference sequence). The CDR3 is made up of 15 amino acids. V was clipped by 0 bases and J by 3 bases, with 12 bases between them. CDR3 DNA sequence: TGTGCCAGCAGCCAAGAGTATACAGGGTTCTACGAGCAGTACTTC. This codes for CASSQEYTGFYEQYF.

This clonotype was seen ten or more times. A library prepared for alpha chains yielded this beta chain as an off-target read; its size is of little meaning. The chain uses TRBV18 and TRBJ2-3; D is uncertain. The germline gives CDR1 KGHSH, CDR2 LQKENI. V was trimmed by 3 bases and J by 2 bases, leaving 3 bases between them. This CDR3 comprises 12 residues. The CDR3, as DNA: TGTGCCAGCTCACCTACCACAGATACGCAGTATTTT. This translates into CASSPTTDTQYF.

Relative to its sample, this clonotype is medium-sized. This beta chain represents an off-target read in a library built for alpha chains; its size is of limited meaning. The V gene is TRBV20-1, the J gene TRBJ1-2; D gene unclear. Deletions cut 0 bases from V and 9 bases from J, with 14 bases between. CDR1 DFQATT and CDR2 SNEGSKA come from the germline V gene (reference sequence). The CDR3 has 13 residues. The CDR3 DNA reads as TGCAGTGCTAGAGATCCCACGGCTTCCAGCTACACCTTC. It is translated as CSARDPTASSYTF.

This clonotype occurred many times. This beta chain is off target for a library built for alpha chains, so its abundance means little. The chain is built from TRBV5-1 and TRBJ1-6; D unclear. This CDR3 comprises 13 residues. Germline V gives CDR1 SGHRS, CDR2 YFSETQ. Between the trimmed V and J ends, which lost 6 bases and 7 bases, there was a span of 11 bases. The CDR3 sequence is CASTGSDNSPLHF. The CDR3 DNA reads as TGCGCCAGCACTGGGAGTGACAATTCACCCCTCCACTTT.

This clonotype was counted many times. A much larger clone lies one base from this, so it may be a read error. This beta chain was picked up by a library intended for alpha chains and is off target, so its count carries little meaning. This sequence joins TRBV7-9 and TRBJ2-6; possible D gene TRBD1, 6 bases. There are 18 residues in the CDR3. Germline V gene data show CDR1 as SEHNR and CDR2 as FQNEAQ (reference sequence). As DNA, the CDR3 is TGTGCCAGCAGCTTGGGACACATCTCTCCCTCTGGGGCCAACGTCCTGATTTTC. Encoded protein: CASSLGHISPSGANVLIF.

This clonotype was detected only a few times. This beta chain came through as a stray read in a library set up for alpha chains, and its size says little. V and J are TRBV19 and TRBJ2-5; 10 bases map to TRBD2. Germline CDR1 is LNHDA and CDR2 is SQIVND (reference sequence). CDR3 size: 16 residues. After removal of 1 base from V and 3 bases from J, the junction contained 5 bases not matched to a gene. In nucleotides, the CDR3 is TGTGCCAGTAGTATAGTTGGACTAGCGGTTGAAGAGACCCAGTACTTC. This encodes CASSIVGLAVEETQYF.

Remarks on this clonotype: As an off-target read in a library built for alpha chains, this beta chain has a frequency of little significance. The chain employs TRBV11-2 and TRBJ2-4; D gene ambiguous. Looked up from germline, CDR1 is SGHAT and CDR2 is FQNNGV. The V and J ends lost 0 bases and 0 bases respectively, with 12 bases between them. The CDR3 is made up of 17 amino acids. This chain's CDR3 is CASSLDYDSLAKNIQYF. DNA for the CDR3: TGTGCCAGCAGCTTAGATTACGACTCTCTAGCCAAAAACATTCAGTACTTC.

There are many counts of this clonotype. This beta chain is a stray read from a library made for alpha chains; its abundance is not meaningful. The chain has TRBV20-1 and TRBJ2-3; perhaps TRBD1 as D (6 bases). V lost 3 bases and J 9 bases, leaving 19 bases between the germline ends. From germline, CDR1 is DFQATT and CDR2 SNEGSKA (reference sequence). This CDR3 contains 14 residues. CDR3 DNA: TGCAGTGCTAGGTCCGTGGCCGGCACAGGGACGCAGTATTTT. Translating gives CSARSVAGTGTQYF.

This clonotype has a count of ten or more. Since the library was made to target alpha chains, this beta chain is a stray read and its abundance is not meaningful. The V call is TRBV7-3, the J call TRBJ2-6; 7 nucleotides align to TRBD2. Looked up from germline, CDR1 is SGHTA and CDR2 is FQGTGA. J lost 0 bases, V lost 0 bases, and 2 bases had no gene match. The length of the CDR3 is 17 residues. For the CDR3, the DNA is TGTGCCAGCAGCTTAACGGGAGGGAACTCTGGGGCCAACGTCCTGACTTTC. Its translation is CASSLTGGNSGANVLTF.

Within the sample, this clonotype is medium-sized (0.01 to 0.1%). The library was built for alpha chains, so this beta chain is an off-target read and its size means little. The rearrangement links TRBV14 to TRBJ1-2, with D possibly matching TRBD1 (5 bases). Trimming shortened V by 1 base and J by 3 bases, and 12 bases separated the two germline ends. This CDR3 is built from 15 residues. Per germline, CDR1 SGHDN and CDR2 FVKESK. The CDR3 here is CASSQVGRADYGYTF. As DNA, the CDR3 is TGTGCCAGCAGCCAAGTTGGCAGGGCGGACTATGGCTACACCTTC.

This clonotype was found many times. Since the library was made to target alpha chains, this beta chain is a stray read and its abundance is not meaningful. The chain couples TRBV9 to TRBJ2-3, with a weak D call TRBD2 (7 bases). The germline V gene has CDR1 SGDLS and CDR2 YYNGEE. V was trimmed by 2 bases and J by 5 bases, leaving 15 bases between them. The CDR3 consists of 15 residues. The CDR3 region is CASSVAGAPGDTQYF. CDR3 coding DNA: TGTGCCAGCAGCGTCGCGGGGGCCCCTGGAGATACGCAGTATTTT.